This record looks at one TCR beta chain sequence and its context. As yet, its antigen is unknown. This sample stems from a study of T cells in localized non-small cell lung cancer. Sequencing used immunoSEQ multiplex PCR; TCRdb keeps in-frame clones, though not all of them. The data contain over 70,000 clones, approximately 91% of them singletons. Findings and limits, study-wide: Uninvolved nearby lung showed the greatest T cell clonality, exceeding that found in tumor. Across samples, adjacent lung featured a median around 56 of the top 100 tumor clones. Only one tumor region went through sequencing, so heterogeneity may still be there.

Trimming removed 6 bases from V and 7 bases from J; junction bases left unmatched: 15. Germline V gene lookup returns CDR1 MDHEN and CDR2 SYDVKM. CDR3 length: 16 amino acids. This TCR came from a woman aged 40-70 years with stage II squamous cell lung carcinoma. The sequenced sample was PBMCs, obtained before any cancer treatment. The gene calls are TRBV28 and TRBJ1-5, with TRBD1 matching 7 bases. CDR3 nucleotides: TGTGCCAGCAGCCATACCCTGCAGGGGGGGAGGCAGCCCCAGCATTTT. Its protein is CASSHTLQGGRQPQHF.